This T cell receptor beta chain was observed in a study of cytomegalovirus exposure and HLA in healthy donors. Study results and caveats: Researchers reportedly found TCR beta sequences accurately predicted most subjects' HLA-A and HLA-B alleles. Highly shared sequence variants in one cluster were likely a sequencing artifact.

The CDR3 has 14 residues. V was clipped by 1 base and J by 4 bases, with 9 bases between them. The germline V gene encodes CDR1 SGHRS and CDR2 YFSETQ. Of note for this clone: The target antigen is unknown.

PCR amplification relied on 60 Vbeta primers (plus 13 Jbeta primers). TCRdb's table, derived via immunoSEQ multiplex PCR, lists solely in-frame clones and lacks some. The table lists tens of thousands of clones. The source of this sequence is a male donor in good health and CMV-seronegative. The gene calls are TRBV5-1 and TRBJ2-1; D possibly corresponds to TRBD1 (6 bases). Sequencing was done on a sample of PBMCs. The CDR3 loop reads CASSLTGPYNEQFF. As DNA, the CDR3 is TGCGCCAGCAGCTTGACAGGGCCTTACAATGAGCAGTTCTTC.